This TCR beta chain was identified during a study of cytomegalovirus exposure and HLA in healthy donors (TCRdb year 2017). For the study in its entirety: An earlier analysis of 587 of the donors reported 250 to 300 Gb of sequence data and about 100 million unique TCR beta sequences from 150 million to 200 million T cells. An early release that covered approximately 600 HLA-typed donors contained around 300 gigabases of sequencing data and approximately 85 million unique TCR sequences. Among the roughly 410 genotyped donors, 81% belonged to the genetic ancestry cluster associated with self-reported Caucasian donors. The aim of the study was to test whether cataloging public T cell receptors could identify signatures of past pathogen exposure. Using immunosequencing, the study profiled T cell repertoires from 550 to 750 subjects and related those repertoires to cytomegalovirus serostatus. Besides the first cohort of approximately 710 subjects, a separate validation cohort made up of roughly 120 different subjects was used. To predict cytomegalovirus infection status, the study brought together high-throughput TCR immunosequencing, statistical association of individual TCRs with disease status, and machine learning. In a later analysis, previously published TCR beta repertoires from 500 to 750 donors were re-analyzed and high-resolution HLA genotyping was added so that TCR occurrence patterns could be studied. In the later analysis, no new phenotypic data were used to find candidate immune exposures; instead, reliance was placed on TCR beta sequences and their occurrence across donors. In an earlier analysis of 587 of the donors, high-throughput TCR beta sequencing was used to judge whether each TCR beta V gene segment behaved as functional or pseudogenic. Donor age, sex, ethnicity and CMV serostatus were collected together with the repertoire data. In a later genetic analysis, genome-wide SNP genotypes for about 65% of the 666 donors were used, and that subset was treated as a discovery cohort. Every repertoire in the discovery cohort had been generated on one and the same sequencing platform. Class I and class II HLA loci were covered by the typing at four-digit resolution. The number of typed donors differed by locus: about 620-640 for A, B, C, DRB1 and DQB1; some 500 for DQA1; around 580 for DPA1; and about 470 for DPB1. About five DR-DQ haplotypes were handled as single units for association and clustering because linkage in the cohort was strong. Across under 500 genotyped donors of the cohort, an average of roughly 250,000 unique TCR beta nucleotide sequences per donor were sequenced, and roughly 18% of those sequences were non-productive. General findings and caveats noted by the study authors: In a later analysis, TCR association rates were found to vary across HLA loci, with the most associated TCRs seen for DRB1 alleles and the fewest for HLA-C alleles. The presence/absence analyses assumed that sequencing depth was roughly uniform across donors, and that assumption may not be true. According to a later analysis, parvovirus B19, influenza, CMV and Epstein-Barr virus appeared linked to several top co-occurrence clusters. In a later genetic analysis, fewer N-insertions in productive TCRs were reported among donors in an Asian-associated ancestry cluster than the roughly 670-donor mean. A further reported finding was that TCR beta sequences accurately predicted the HLA-A and HLA-B alleles for most subjects in the first cohort. In both the original and validation cohorts, the classifier was reported to diagnose cytomegalovirus status with high specificity and sensitivity. Most TCR sequences were observed very rarely across donors, whereas some public TCRs were present in many individuals. Some IMGT-functional V segments, including TRBV6-2 and TRBV6-3, could not be told apart with the 87-base-pair reads, so those segments were excluded. A total of around 150 TCR beta chains were listed by the study as associated with cytomegalovirus. Linkage disequilibrium might explain the correlated functional status among segregating V segments, but an unknown experimental factor could not be excluded. Specific HLA alleles were associated with 15,000 to 20,000 TCR beta sequences at a false discovery rate of 0.05 in a later analysis. A group of highly shared sequence variants was considered likely to be a technical artifact of the sequencing pipeline. In this cohort, only TCR beta chains were sequenced, and detectable features were limited by the absence of alpha or paired-chain data. In a later analysis, HLA-associated TCR beta chains were found to be more clonally expanded and to have lower generation probabilities than equally common non-associated chains. In an earlier analysis of some 500 of the donors, most TCR beta V segments were observed in productive rearrangements about 87% or about 30% of the time, broadly matching IMGT annotations. The only immune exposure information available for the cohort was CMV serostatus. A later analysis found that most CMV-associated TCR beta chains appeared HLA-restricted, with HLA associations seemingly driven largely by CMV exposure. A later genetic analysis associated a missense DCLRE1C variant with V-gene and J-gene trimming of TCR beta chains, and an independent cohort replicated the association. In vitro tests confirmed that a few of the cytomegalovirus-associated TCR beta chains recognize cytomegalovirus antigens. Because HLA typing was unavailable for some donors at each locus, only the typed subset was used in association tests. The earlier analysis of some 540 of the donors excluded some 16 rarely observed V segments, including chromosome 9 orphons, because counts were too low. The authors suggested that the approach could potentially be extended to other disease states and immunological phenotypes. Strong co-occurrence of HLA alleles, especially DR and DQ, made assigning TCR associations to individual alleles difficult.

Cut back by 3 bases and 4 bases, the V and J ends lie 16 bases apart. Including cysteine and phenylalanine, the CDR3 has 15 amino acids. Only CDR3 DNA is held: 45 bases, read in frame from base 1. CDR1 and CDR2 were assigned from the germline V gene as SGHRS and YFSETQ. The cohort was made up of hundreds of healthy bone marrow donors. At the time of sampling, every cohort member was nominally healthy, though immune exposures that went unrecorded were likely present. The donor was CMV seropositive and belonged to the group of more than 250 seropositive cohort members. A peripheral blood sample was collected from each donor, and TCR beta sequencing was performed on peripheral blood mononuclear cells. The Qiagen DNeasy Blood Extraction Kit was used to extract genomic DNA from the blood cell samples. Notes on this clone: This clone's antigen is unknown. Base qualities are not provided; no much larger clone lies one nucleotide away.

The method behind the library was the immunoSEQ multiplex PCR assay. For the multiplex PCR, a mixture combining 60 forward primers for TCR Vbeta segments and 13 reverse primers for TCR Jbeta segments was used. The CDR3 region of rearranged TCR beta genes was amplified from genomic DNA with a multiplex PCR assay. On the Illumina HiSeq System, the amplified TCR beta libraries were sequenced as 87-base-pair reads. The study's own analysis went as follows. A later analysis tallied 70 million to 100 million unique TCR beta chains across the 666 repertoires, and approximately 9.9 million of those chains were shared by two or more donors. To remove PCR and sequencing errors, raw reads were error-corrected and collapsed into unique sequences using a nearest-neighbor algorithm that merged closely related sequences. CDR3 sequences were aligned to IMGT reference sequences to assign V, D and J gene segments. For a sequence to be retained, at least a six-nucleotide match to both a V gene segment and a J gene segment was required. A rearrangement counted as productive if the CDR3 had no stop codons and remained in frame with V and J, and every other rearrangement counted as non-productive. Following IMGT convention, CDR3 was defined as the stretch from the second conserved V-encoded cysteine up to the conserved J-encoded phenylalanine. The earlier analysis of 500 to 750 of the donors excluded any sequence lacking an unambiguous match to a single V gene segment. In an earlier analysis of several hundred of the donors, V segments were called functional above 56.7% productive rearrangements and were called segregating when the between-donor standard deviation exceeded 5%. A statistical classification framework was developed to diagnose cytomegalovirus status using the catalog of TCR beta chain sequences. A later analysis assigned V and J genes by comparing TCR nucleotide sequences with IMGT/GENE-DB human TR gene sequences. In a later analysis, CDR3 sequences and most-parsimonious VDJ recombination scenarios were assigned using the TCRdist pipeline. In a later analysis, each TCR beta chain was defined by its CDR3 amino acid sequence together with its V-gene family, and reads lacking a unique V-gene family were excluded. In a later analysis, fewer than 650 highly shared, low-generation-probability nucleotide sequences were removed to address suspected cross-contamination and a sequencing artifact. In a later analysis, a clonal expansion index was calculated for each public chain from normalized within-repertoire ranks of inferred template counts. In a later analysis, generation probabilities were computed using a VDJ recombination model fitted to out-of-frame rearrangements, and the results were checked against IGoR. In a later analysis, hypergeometric tests were used to score TCR-TCR, TCR-HLA and TCR-CMV co-occurrence, with a repertoire-size bias correction applied to TCR pairs. False discovery rates were estimated in a later analysis by permuting HLA or CMV assignments 20 times. A later analysis grouped co-occurring TCRs with DBSCAN, adding TCRdist sequence similarity when clustering within HLA-allele-positive subsets. Repertoires with fewer than 30,000 or more than 120,000 public chains, plus five repertoires with anomalous nucleotide sharing, were excluded from co-occurrence clustering. In TCRdb, the immuneACCESS table is reduced to in-frame sequences with V and J assigned. These tables do not hold every clone; where another copy was compared, an unresolved V gene accounts for under half, and the others remain unexplained. V, J and clone size are those of that table, while D and trimming were read from the DNA. For this sample the table gives some 200,000 clones, of which about two thirds were detected only once. The ten largest clones add up to 2.6% of the sample.

Sequences were obtained from PBMCs. This clonotype originated in a man aged 35 to 55 in good health and CMV-seropositive. The chain is encoded by TRBV5-1 joined to TRBJ1-1; the D gene is perhaps TRBD1, on 6 matching bases. The DNA reads as follows: TGCGCCAGCAGCTCGGACGGGGGGCTGGGCACTGAAGCTTTCTTT. Its protein reads: CASSSDGGLGTEAFF.